This passage covers 3 T cell receptor beta chains from one sample sequenced in a study of blood T cell repertoires in COVID-19. Sequenced by immunoSEQ multiplex PCR; TCRdb stores in-frame clones only, minus some. The sample includes around 76,000 clones, roughly 90% of them seen just once. Source material: peripheral blood. These receptors were collected from a man in his sixties with acute or convalescent COVID-19.

V gene TRBV9 combines with J gene TRBJ1-2; 7 bases are shared with TRBD1. The CDR3 is made up of 15 amino acids. J was trimmed by 8 bases and V by 3 bases; bases with no gene match: 13. Per the germline V gene, CDR1 is SGDLS and CDR2 is YYNGEE. The CDR3 reads CASSATTGLIWGYTF. CDR3 in DNA: TGTGCCAGCAGCGCGACGACAGGGCTTATCTGGGGCTACACCTTC.

DNA of the CDR3: TGTGCCAGTAGTAACCTCCCCCCGGGTCAGCCTTCTGAGCAGTACTTC. Its protein product is CASSNLPPGQPSEQYF. This sequence joins TRBV19 and TRBJ2-7; D is unclear. The V end was cut by 4 bases, the J end by 7 bases, with 23 bases between. From germline, CDR1 is LNHDA and CDR2 SQIVND (reference sequence). The CDR3 contains 16 residues.

The CDR3 DNA reads TGCAGCGTTTCAGGTGATAACACTGAAGCTTTCTTT. Translated, it gives CSVSGDNTEAFF. The chain links TRBV29-1 to TRBJ1-1; D not certain. The V gene lost 5 bases and the J gene lost 2 bases, with 9 bases spanning the gap. The CDR3 spans 12 residues. Germline values: CDR1 SQVTM, CDR2 ANQGSEA.